This T cell receptor (beta chain) was recorded in a study of post-analysis software for immune sequencing data. Study information: Recorded subtypes: relapsing-remitting, secondary progressive, progressive-relapsing; some patients unannotated.

In germline, CDR1 is MDHEN, CDR2 SYDVKM. CDR3 size: 14 residues. The trim removed 6 bases at V and 0 bases at J, leaving 4 bases unmatched. The study's findings and limits: A few TRBV segments occurring more often in patients than controls included TRBV5-6, TRBV5-1 and TRBV20-1. Normalized Chao1 diversity in multiple sclerosis patients fell significantly below that of controls. With F measure, samples from one preparation batch clustered together strongly.

With respect to this clonotype: Its target is unknown.

Presence of unique molecular identifiers characterized the TCR beta cDNA libraries. Input amounts of about 0.95 to 10 million T cells were used. These gave 500,000 or so cDNA molecules, so each molecule approximated one T cell. TCRdb used MiXCR to reprocess the PCR reads, holding one entry per CDR3 protein. This sample yields a few hundred thousand distinct CDR3 sequences, of which over 35% are seen a single time; 9% to 13% belongs to the top ten. The gene calls are TRBV28 and TRBJ2-7, with 8 bases fitting TRBD2. The specimen sequenced was blood. This sequence was found in a girl aged 5 to 17 with multiple sclerosis. CDR3 sequence: CASRLSGSSYEQYF. The CDR3 DNA is TGTGCCAGCAGACTCAGCGGGAGCTCCTACGAGCAGTACTTC.